This TCR beta chain is drawn from a study of metastatic and nonmetastatic thyroid tumors. Study in general: The authors compared repertoires across blood and tumor or nodule tissue from malignant and benign thyroid patients.

Patients had received no treatment of any kind before thyroid surgery. In the study's own analysis: Differences in CDR3 between clinicopathological groups were drawn on to build a classifier intended to discriminate distant-metastatic papillary thyroid cancer patients. TCRdb reanalyzed the PCR reads via MiXCR. None of the V and J calls come from the authors' own analysis; TCRdb made them. The table has some 41,000 clones, 28% seen once. On this clone: The antigen is unknown.

Findings of the study overall: Malignant thyroid tumors reportedly had TCR beta diversity that was significantly higher than in benign nodules, in blood and tumor.

The CDR3 sequence is 16 residues long. Germline CDR1 is DFQATT and CDR2 is SNEGSKA (reference sequence). Trimming at V came to 7 bases and at J to 3 bases, leaving 12 bases not matched to a gene. This chain joins TRBV20-1 and TRBJ2-3; 11 bases agree with TRBD2. The source material was blood. The TCR was taken from a male donor with papillary thyroid cancer or a benign thyroid nodule (not recorded which). Some clones in this sample may be carry-over from other donors' samples. The CDR3 loop is CSGGALLAGETDTQYF. The CDR3 nucleotides read TGCAGTGGTGGGGCCCTACTAGCGGGAGAGACAGATACGCAGTATTTT.